A single sample gave rise to the 13 T cell receptor beta chains below, sequenced in a study of blood T cell repertoires in COVID-19. Sequencing used immunoSEQ multiplex PCR; TCRdb keeps in-frame clones, though not all of them. The sample shows around 210,000 clones, more than 70% of them seen only once. The sequencing input was PBMCs or T cells enriched from blood (not recorded which). These receptors all come from a woman aged 18-29 years who had recovered from COVID-19.

This clone appeared once. The rearrangement uses TRBV28 and TRBJ2-1, with D tentatively TRBD2 (6 bases). With 5 bases removed from V and 5 bases from J, the gap between germline ends came to 10 bases. The CDR3 covers 13 residues. Germline CDR1 is MDHEN and CDR2 is SYDVKM. CDR3 bases: TGTGCCAGCAGTATGGGGGGTAACAATGAGCAGTTCTTC. It codes for CASSMGGNNEQFF.

This chain links TRBV6-6 with TRBJ2-1; TRBD1 is a possible D gene (5 bases). The CDR3 contains 15 residues. The ends were cut back, 3 bases at V and 2 bases at J, with 11 bases in the middle. CDR1 MNHNY and CDR2 SVGAGI come from the germline V gene (reference sequence). The CDR3 nucleotides are TGTGCCAGCAGTTATGTGGGGCTGGCCTACAATGAGCAGTTCTTC. This gives the protein CASSYVGLAYNEQFF.

The chain uses TRBV19 and TRBJ2-3; a possible D gene is TRBD1 (5 bases). Germline loops: CDR1 LNHDA, CDR2 SQIVND (reference sequence). The germline V and J ends were trimmed by 5 bases and 0 bases, with 9 bases remaining between them. This CDR3 has 14 residues. The CDR3 DNA is TGTGCCAGTAGTTCAGGGTTCAGCACAGATACGCAGTATTTT. It specifies CASSSGFSTDTQYF.

V is TRBV19 and J is TRBJ1-1; D not certain. The CDR3 covers 13 residues. CDR1 LNHDA and CDR2 SQIVND come from the germline V gene (reference sequence). Trimming took off 4 bases at V and 0 bases at J, with 6 bases between the two ends. The CDR3 reads CASSTNMNTEAFF. CDR3 DNA: TGTGCCAGTAGTACGAACATGAACACTGAAGCTTTCTTT.

The gene calls are TRBV2 and TRBJ2-2, with D possibly being TRBD1 (5 bases). V was pared by 3 bases and J by 12 bases, with 8 bases between. The germline gives CDR1 SNHLY, CDR2 FYNNEI. The CDR3 is 11 amino acids. In DNA form, the CDR3 reads TGTGCCAGCAGTGACGCAGGGAAGCTGTTTTTT. It yields the protein CASSDAGKLFF.

The chain uses TRBV5-1 and TRBJ1-1, with D possibly TRBD1 on 6 matching bases. V was shortened by 4 bases and J by 1 base, with 11 bases between the two germline ends. The CDR3 consists of 14 residues. CDR1 and CDR2 (germline): SGHRS, YFSETQ. CDR3: CASSLQQGNTEAFF. CDR3 DNA sequence: TGCGCCAGCAGCCTACAACAGGGGAACACTGAAGCTTTCTTT.

J is TRBJ1-2 and V is TRBV25-1, with TRBD1 matching 9 bases. The germline V gene encodes CDR1 MGHDK and CDR2 SYGVNS. The CDR3 has 14 amino acids. Unmatched junction bases numbered 8, after V lost 6 bases and J lost 6 bases. The CDR3 protein is CASSEAGTGNGYTF. CDR3 bases: TGTGCCAGCAGCGAAGCCGGGACAGGGAATGGCTACACCTTC.

The rearrangement uses TRBV2 and TRBJ1-5, with a weak D call TRBD1 (6 bases). The germline V gene encodes CDR1 SNHLY and CDR2 FYNNEI. The CDR3 loop spans 15 amino acids. The V end was cut by 1 base, the J end by 2 bases, with 9 bases between. Written as DNA, the CDR3 is TGTGCCAGCAGTGAAGGCAGGGGTGGCAATCAGCCCCAGCATTTT. Translation gives CASSEGRGGNQPQHF.

The chain is built from TRBV19 and TRBJ1-1; 8 positions agree with TRBD1. V lost 5 bases and J lost 3; bases outside the gene matches: 8. The CDR3 runs to 15 residues. The germline V gene encodes CDR1 LNHDA and CDR2 SQIVND (reference sequence). The CDR3 sequence: CASSVPGQVDTEAFF. CDR3 sequence (DNA): TGTGCCAGTAGTGTCCCGGGACAGGTAGACACTGAAGCTTTCTTT.

The rearrangement uses TRBV5-1 and TRBJ2-7; TRBD1 might be the D (6 bases). The CDR3 sequence is 15 residues long. V was shortened by 4 bases and J by 4 bases, with 18 bases between the two germline ends. Germline V gene lookup returns CDR1 SGHRS and CDR2 YFSETQ. CDR3 bases: TGCGCCAGCAGCATAGCCGGGACACATCCTTACGAGCAGTACTTC. Its protein is CASSIAGTHPYEQYF.

The chain links TRBV19 to TRBJ1-6, with 7 bases aligning to TRBD1. This CDR3 has 15 amino acids. Germline CDR1 LNHDA, CDR2 SQIVND (reference sequence). With V trimmed by 2 bases and J by 10 bases, 8 bases remained unmatched. For the CDR3, the DNA is TGTGCCAGTAGTATAATTTTAGGGGGCGGATCACCCCTCCACTTT. Translation gives CASSIILGGGSPLHF.

This chain connects TRBV18 to TRBJ2-3; 9 nucleotides line up with TRBD1. The CDR3 covers 15 residues. The germline V gene encodes CDR1 KGHSH and CDR2 LQKENI. Trimming cost V 3 bases and J 4 bases; bases outside gene matches: 5. The CDR3 region is CASSPRDRDADTQYF. The CDR3 coding sequence is TGTGCCAGCTCACCCCGGGACAGGGACGCAGATACGCAGTATTTT.

V gene TRBV5-1 combines with J gene TRBJ2-7; D is perhaps TRBD1 (5 bases). Germline V gene sequence: CDR1 SGHRS, CDR2 YFSETQ. Between the trimmed V and J ends, which lost 1 base and 5 bases, there was a span of 13 bases. The CDR3 spans 14 residues. CDR3 nucleotide sequence: TGCGCCAGCAGCTTGCCCAGGGAATTGAACGAGCAGTACTTC. Translated: CASSLPRELNEQYF.